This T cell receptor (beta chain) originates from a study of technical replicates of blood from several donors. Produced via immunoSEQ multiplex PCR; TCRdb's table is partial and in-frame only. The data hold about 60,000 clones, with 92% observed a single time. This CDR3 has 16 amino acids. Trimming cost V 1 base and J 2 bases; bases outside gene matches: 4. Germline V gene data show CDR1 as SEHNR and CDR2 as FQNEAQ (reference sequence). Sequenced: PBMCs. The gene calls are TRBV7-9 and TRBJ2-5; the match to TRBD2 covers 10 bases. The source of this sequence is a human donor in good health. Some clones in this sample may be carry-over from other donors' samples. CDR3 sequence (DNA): TGTGCCAGCAGCTTAGAGGGTAGCGGGGGGCAAGAGACCCAGTACTTC. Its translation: CASSLEGSGGQETQYF.